Listed here are 24 T cell receptor beta chains from one sample, sequenced in a study of OX40 agonist ivuxolimab in advanced cancers. Libraries were prepared by immunoSEQ multiplex PCR; TCRdb keeps only in-frame clonotypes and omits some of them. The data show roughly 150,000 clones, around 94% seen once. The source material was CD4+ or CD8+ T cells sorted from blood, sampled in a trial of the OX40 agonist ivuxolimab. The receptors were sampled from an adult with an advanced solid tumor such as melanoma, head and neck, liver or kidney cancer.

The chain is built from TRBV5-4 and TRBJ1-1, with TRBD1 matching over 10 bases. The germline gives CDR1 SGHNT, CDR2 YYREEE (reference sequence). The CDR3 length is 14 residues. The trim removed 4 bases at V and 4 bases at J, leaving 4 bases unmatched. The CDR3: CASSKDRGSTEAFF. The CDR3, as DNA: TGTGCCAGCAGCAAGGACAGGGGGAGCACTGAAGCTTTCTTT.

The chain links TRBV5-1 to TRBJ2-5, with D perhaps TRBD1 or TRBD2 (5 bases each). Germline CDR1 reads SGHRS; CDR2 reads YFSETQ. The CDR3 consists of 15 residues. V was clipped by 1 base and J by 5 bases, with 15 bases between them. Here the CDR3 DNA reads TGCGCCAGCAGCTTGCAAGGGACGACGATGGAGACCCAGTACTTC. It yields the protein CASSLQGTTMETQYF.

The chain employs TRBV19 and TRBJ2-3; D may be TRBD2 (5 bases). Germline V gene lookup returns CDR1 LNHDA and CDR2 SQIVND (reference sequence). This CDR3 spans 13 amino acids. Trimming took off 7 bases at V and 0 bases at J, with 8 bases between the two ends. This CDR3 reads CASKQRSTDTQYF. DNA for the CDR3: TGTGCCAGTAAACAGCGGAGCACAGATACGCAGTATTTT.

The V gene is TRBV27, the J gene TRBJ2-7; a weak D match, TRBD2 (6 bases). Germline V gene data show CDR1 as MNHEY and CDR2 as SMNVEV (reference sequence). Trimming shortened V by 8 bases and J by 3 bases, and 20 bases separated the two germline ends. The CDR3 runs to 15 residues. The CDR3, as DNA: TGTGCCAGCTACTCCGGGCGGGGCAAGGGCTACGAGCAGTACTTC. It is translated as CASYSGRGKGYEQYF.

The CDR3 sequence is CASSLVGAADTQYF. The CDR3 DNA follows: TGTGCCAGCAGCTTAGTGGGGGCTGCAGATACGCAGTATTTT. The J gene is TRBJ2-3, the V gene TRBV7-2; D may be TRBD1 (6 bases). CDR3 length equals 14 residues. CDR1 SGHTA and CDR2 FQGNSA come from the germline V gene. V was trimmed by 1 base and J by 4 bases, leaving 9 bases between them.

This clone was seen more than once but under ten times. The CDR3: CASSPIALVGAGPTEAFF. Here the CDR3 DNA reads TGTGCCAGCTCACCGATCGCGCTCGTGGGCGCCGGACCAACCGAAGCTTTCTTT. The genes are TRBV18 and TRBJ1-1; D is unresolved. Germline V lookup: CDR1 KGHSH, CDR2 LQKENI. The CDR3 is made up of 18 amino acids. Between the trimmed V and J ends, which lost 3 bases and 8 bases, there was a span of 28 bases.

CDR3 in amino acids: CASSPTSGTGPKGYTF. CDR3 coding DNA: TGTGCCAGCAGCCCAACTTCCGGGACAGGGCCGAAAGGCTACACCTTC. The chain recombines TRBV11-2 with TRBJ1-2; 9 nucleotides align to TRBD1. This CDR3 spans 16 amino acids. Trimming took 5 bases from V and 8 from J; bases not matched to a gene: 15. Germline CDR1 is SGHAT and CDR2 is FQNNGV.

This chain uses TRBV27 with TRBJ2-7; 8 bases map to TRBD1. The CDR3 consists of 19 residues. CDR1 MNHEY and CDR2 SMNVEV come from the germline V gene (reference sequence). Trimming at V came to 4 bases and at J to 4 bases, leaving 21 bases not matched to a gene. The CDR3 DNA follows: TGTGCCAGCAGTTCCGCCGGGACAGGACTATATTCGATTTTATACGAGCAGTACTTC. Its translation is CASSSAGTGLYSILYEQYF.

The genes are TRBV18 and TRBJ1-5; TRBD1 might be the D (6 bases). The CDR3 loop spans 18 amino acids. The V gene lost 0 bases and the J gene lost 7 bases, with 22 bases spanning the gap. The germline gives CDR1 KGHSH, CDR2 LQKENI. The chain's CDR3 is CASSPPGAGEGVGQPQHF. For the CDR3, the DNA is TGTGCCAGCTCACCACCTGGGGCAGGGGAAGGAGTCGGGCAGCCCCAGCATTTT.

This clone was seen a few times. The rearrangement links TRBV6-4 to TRBJ1-2, with unresolved D. Per germline, CDR1 MRHNA and CDR2 SNTAGT. Trimming pared 3 bases from V and 10 bases from J, leaving 18 bases between. This CDR3 is built from 14 residues. Written as DNA, the CDR3 is TGTGCCAGCAGTGAGGCCCCAGGTTACTCTGACTACACCTTC. Encoded protein: CASSEAPGYSDYTF.

The chain combines TRBV28 with TRBJ2-1, with D possibly matching TRBD2 (6 bases). CDR1 MDHEN and CDR2 SYDVKM come from the germline V gene. This CDR3 contains 13 residues. Trimming took off 7 bases at V and 4 bases at J, with 11 bases between the two ends. The CDR3 spells CASTLGGYNEQFF. CDR3 DNA sequence: TGTGCCAGCACCCTTGGAGGGTACAATGAGCAGTTCTTC.

The rearrangement links TRBV10-3 to TRBJ2-2, with D maybe TRBD1 (6 bases). This CDR3 comprises 14 residues. Germline assignment: CDR1 ENHRY and CDR2 SYGVKD. V shed 10 bases and J shed 4 bases, with 16 bases lying between them. The CDR3 nucleotides read TGTGCCACCAGGGGCAGGGACGGCACCGGGGAGCTGTTTTTT. Residues: CATRGRDGTGELFF.

The chain employs TRBV6-5 and TRBJ2-5, with D hard to call. The length of the CDR3 is 13 residues. Germline values: CDR1 MNHEY, CDR2 SVGAGI. Trimming pared 4 bases from V and 6 bases from J, leaving 12 bases between. Here the CDR3 DNA reads TGTGCCAGCAGTTCGCTAGGTTATAAGACCCAGTACTTC. This sequence encodes CASSSLGYKTQYF.

The chain has TRBV30 and TRBJ2-7; D is tentatively TRBD1 or TRBD2 (5 bases each). V lost 3 bases to trimming and J lost 2 bases, with 17 bases between them. Looked up from germline, CDR1 is GTSNPN and CDR2 is SVGIG (reference sequence). This CDR3 contains 15 residues. In nucleotides, the CDR3 is TGTGCCTGGAGGACCCCCGGGACCCCGGCCTACGAGCAGTACTTC. Encoded protein: CAWRTPGTPAYEQYF.

The chain links TRBV19 to TRBJ1-5; a possible D gene is TRBD1 (5 bases). V shed 1 base and J shed 4 bases, with 11 bases lying between them. This CDR3 region has 15 residues. Germline CDR1 LNHDA, CDR2 SQIVND (reference sequence). The CDR3, as DNA: TGTGCCAGTAGTATAGGGTCAGGGCTGAATCAGCCCCAGCATTTT. Translating it yields CASSIGSGLNQPQHF. Full variable domain (remainder filled in from reference TRBV19 and TRBJ1-5): DGGITQSPKYLFRKEGQNVTLSCEQNLNHDAMYWYRQDPGQGLRLIYYSQIVNDFQKGDIAEGYSVSREKKESFPLTVTSAQKNPTAFYLCASSIGSGLNQPQHFGDGTRLSIL.

The gene calls are TRBV5-1 and TRBJ1-1, with TRBD1 matching over 8 bases. Germline V gene lookup returns CDR1 SGHRS and CDR2 YFSETQ. The junction had 1 base not matched to a gene; V was cut back by 0 bases and J by 0 bases. There are 15 residues in the CDR3. CDR3 sequence (DNA): TGCGCCAGCAGCTTGGGGGGACAGGTGAACACTGAAGCTTTCTTT. This sequence encodes CASSLGGQVNTEAFF.

V is TRBV2 and J is TRBJ1-1, with D possibly matching TRBD1 (5 bases). V was trimmed by 2 bases and J by 3 bases, leaving 22 bases between them. The CDR3 covers 18 residues. In germline, CDR1 is SNHLY, CDR2 FYNNEI. The DNA for the CDR3 is TGTGCCAGCAGTGAAACAGGCTCAAGGGTGGGGTGGGACACTGAAGCTTTCTTT. Its protein is CASSETGSRVGWDTEAFF.

The rearrangement uses TRBV4-3 and TRBJ2-4, with D tentatively TRBD2 (5 bases). The V gene's germline CDR1 is LGHNA and CDR2 YSLEER. V was pared by 3 bases and J by 2 bases, with 20 bases between. The CDR3 has 18 amino acids. CDR3 sequence: CASSHGFRKEDSKNIQYF. The CDR3 DNA reads TGCGCCAGCAGCCATGGGTTTAGGAAGGAGGATTCCAAAAACATTCAGTACTTC.

The genes are TRBV15 and TRBJ2-7; 11 positions agree with TRBD1. Trimming at V came to 0 bases and at J to 3 bases, leaving 1 base not matched to a gene. Germline CDR1 is LNHNV and CDR2 is YYDKDF (reference sequence). This CDR3 is built from 15 residues. CDR3 coding DNA: TGTGCCACCAGCAGAGAAGGGACAGGGGGCTACGAGCAGTACTTC. It specifies CATSREGTGGYEQYF.

V usage is TRBV11-3 and J usage is TRBJ2-3, with D possibly matching TRBD1 (5 bases). The CDR3 extends over 13 amino acids. Per germline, CDR1 SGHNT and CDR2 YENEEA. V lost 2 bases and J 5 bases, leaving 8 bases between the germline ends. The CDR3 loop is CASSLNRLDTQYF. The CDR3 DNA reads TGTGCCAGCAGCTTAAACAGGCTAGATACGCAGTATTTT.

The rearrangement uses TRBV30 and TRBJ2-7, with a weak D call TRBD2 (6 bases). V lost 3 bases to trimming and J lost 2 bases, with 11 bases between them. CDR1 and CDR2 (germline): GTSNPN, SVGIG (reference sequence). This CDR3 is 13 amino acids long. In DNA, the CDR3 is TGTGCCTGGAGCCGCGGGGAGCCCTACGAGCAGTACTTC. Protein sequence: CAWSRGEPYEQYF.

CDR3 sequence: CASSFWTGSSYEQYF. DNA of the CDR3: TGCGCCAGCAGCTTCTGGACAGGGAGCTCCTACGAGCAGTACTTC. The V call is TRBV5-1, the J call TRBJ2-7, with TRBD1 matching 8 bases. The junction had 4 bases not matched to a gene; V was cut back by 2 bases and J by 0 bases. The CDR3 has 15 amino acids. Germline loops: CDR1 SGHRS, CDR2 YFSETQ.

Concerning this clone: The junction differs from germline at one of its ends, possibly a read error. The chain is built from TRBV7-7 and TRBJ2-3, with TRBD2 matching over 7 bases. This CDR3 has 14 residues. Germline CDR1 is SSHAT and CDR2 is FNYEAQ (reference sequence). The CDR3 loop reads CASSPGVAGDTQYF. CDR3 nucleotide sequence: TGTGCTAGCAGCCCCGGGGTAGCGGGAGATACGCAGTATTTT.

The chain uses TRBV1 and TRBJ2-3. TRBV1 is a listed pseudogene. The CDR3 totals 12 residues. The CDR3 is CTSSGGTDTQYF. CDR3 in DNA: TGCACCAGCAGCGGGGGCACAGATACGCAGTATTTT.